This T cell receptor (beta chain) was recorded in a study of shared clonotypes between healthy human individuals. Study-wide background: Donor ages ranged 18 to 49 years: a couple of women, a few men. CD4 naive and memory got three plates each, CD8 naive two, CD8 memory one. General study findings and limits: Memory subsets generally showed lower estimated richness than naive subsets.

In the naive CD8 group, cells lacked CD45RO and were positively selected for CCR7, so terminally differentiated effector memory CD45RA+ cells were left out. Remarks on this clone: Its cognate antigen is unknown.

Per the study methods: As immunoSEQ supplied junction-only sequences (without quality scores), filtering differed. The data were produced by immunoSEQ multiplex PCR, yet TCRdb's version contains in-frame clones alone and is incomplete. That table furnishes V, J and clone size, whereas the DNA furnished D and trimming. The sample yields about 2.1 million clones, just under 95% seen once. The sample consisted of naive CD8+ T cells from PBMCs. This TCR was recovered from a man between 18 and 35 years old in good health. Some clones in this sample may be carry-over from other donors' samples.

The CDR3 loop is CASSQGVSLGAQTQYF. DNA for the CDR3: TGTGCCAGCAGCCAAGGTGTATCCCTCGGGGCGCAGACCCAGTACTTC. The chain couples TRBV4-2 to TRBJ2-5; D could derive from TRBD1 or TRBD2 (5 bases each). Germline lookup yields CDR1 LGHNA and CDR2 YNFKEQ. The CDR3 is 16 residues long. V lost 1 base to trimming and J lost 6 bases, with 18 bases between them.